These 21 T cell receptor beta chains originate from one sample sequenced in a study of T cell repertoires in cytomegalovirus infection. TCRdb used MiXCR to reprocess the reads, holding one entry per CDR3 protein. Of about 310,000 distinct CDR3 sequences in the sample, 15% to 20% are singletons; the top ten hold about 11%. The sequencing sample was made of PBMCs. The receptors stem from a human donor in good health (CMV status not recorded). Some clones in this sample may be carry-over from other donors' samples.

The chain has TRBV4-1 and TRBJ1-1; D is perhaps TRBD1 (6 bases). Deletions cut 4 bases from V and 1 base from J, with 13 bases between. CDR3 size: 15 residues. Per germline, CDR1 MGHRA and CDR2 YSYEKL. CDR3 region: CASSLGGRGNTEAFF. The CDR3 DNA reads as TGCGCCAGCAGCCTCGGGGGCCGGGGGAACACTGAAGCTTTCTTT.

A few counts support this clonotype. The chain combines TRBV10-3 with TRBJ1-1, with D hard to call. Per germline, CDR1 ENHRY and CDR2 SYGVKD. The CDR3 consists of 14 residues. V lost 6 bases to trimming and J lost 1 base, with 12 bases between them. The CDR3 nucleotides are TGTGCCATCAGAGAGGTGGCTGAGAACACTGAAGCTTTCTTT. Translating gives CAIREVAENTEAFF.

The V call is TRBV20-1, the J call TRBJ1-1; 9 bases map to TRBD1. After removal of 3 bases from V and 2 bases from J, the junction contained 4 bases not matched to a gene. This CDR3 contains 14 residues. CDR1 DFQATT and CDR2 SNEGSKA come from the germline V gene (reference sequence). CDR3 region: CSASGGQGNTEAFF. The DNA for the CDR3 is TGCAGTGCTAGCGGGGGACAGGGAAACACTGAAGCTTTCTTT.

This clonotype has a handful of counts. The chain combines TRBV20-1 with TRBJ2-1; TRBD2 aligns across 9 bases. V trimming: 4 bases; J trimming: 8 bases; junction bases outside the gene matches: 6. Germline V gene data show CDR1 as DFQATT and CDR2 as SNEGSKA (reference sequence). The CDR3 spans 13 residues. The DNA of the CDR3 is TGCAGTGCTACCGGACTAGCGAGGGATGAGCAGTTCTTC. Its translation is CSATGLARDEQFF.

J is TRBJ2-1 and V is TRBV2; TRBD1 aligns across 7 bases. With 6 bases clipped from V and 13 bases from J, the junction kept 9 bases outside the gene matches. This CDR3 has 12 amino acids. Germline CDR1 reads SNHLY; CDR2 reads FYNNEI. For the CDR3, the DNA is TGTGCCAGCAGCCCGGCCGGGGACAGTCAGTTCTTC. Its protein is CASSPAGDSQFF.

The genes are TRBV9 and TRBJ1-2, with 7 bases identical to TRBD1. The germline CDR1 and CDR2 sequences are SGDLS and YYNGEE. The CDR3 length is 15 residues. Trimming at V came to 0 bases and at J to 3 bases, leaving 5 bases not matched to a gene. The CDR3 here is CASSVGGQGDYGYTF. Here the CDR3 DNA reads TGTGCCAGCAGCGTAGGGGGGCAGGGGGACTATGGCTACACCTTC. The full variable domain, its missing parts supplied by reference TRBV9 and TRBJ1-2, is DSGVTQTPKHLITATGQRVTLRCSPRSGDLSVYWYQQSLDQGLQFLIQYYNGEERAKGNILERFSAQQFPDLHSELNLSSLELGDSALYFCASSVGGQGDYGYTFGSGTRLTVV.

To note about this clonotype: With a much larger clone just one base away, this may be a read error. Written as DNA, the CDR3 is TGTGCCAGCAGCTTAGGAACGGTGCGAACCGCCACGGCCCAGTACTTC. It yields the protein CASSLGTVRTATAQYF. This chain uses TRBV7-2 with TRBJ2-5; D is uncertain. The V end was cut by 1 base, the J end by 9 bases, with 21 bases between. The V gene's germline CDR1 is SGHTA and CDR2 FQGNSA. The CDR3 runs to 16 residues.

The chain employs TRBV7-9 and TRBJ1-1; D gene ambiguous. The V gene lost 2 bases and the J gene lost 7 bases, with 14 bases spanning the gap. CDR1 and CDR2 from the germline V gene are SEHNR and FQNEAQ (reference sequence). CDR3 length: 14 amino acids. CDR3 nucleotide sequence: TGTGCCAGCAGCTTACTGGCCTCCGGGGTTGAAGCTTTCTTT. Its translation is CASSLLASGVEAFF. Looking up the rest from reference TRBV7-9 and TRBJ1-1 gives the full variable domain: DTGVSQNPRHKITKRGQNVTFRCDPISEHNRLYWYRQTLGQGPEFLTYFQNEAQLEKSRLLSDRFSAERPKGSFSTLEIQRTEQGDSAMYLCASSLLASGVEAFFGQGTRLTVV.

CDR3 amino acids: CASSLPPYRTGAVQPQHF. CDR3 DNA: TGTGCCAGCAGTTTACCTCCTTATCGGACAGGGGCGGTTCAGCCCCAGCATTTT. This chain connects TRBV28 to TRBJ1-5; 9 bases line up with TRBD1. There are 18 residues in the CDR3. The J segment lost 6 bases and the V segment lost 2 bases, leaving 14 bases of the junction unmatched. The germline gives CDR1 MDHEN, CDR2 SYDVKM.

Only a few counts were recorded for this clonotype. The genes are TRBV20-1 and TRBJ1-3; D is ambiguous. CDR1 and CDR2 (germline): DFQATT, SNEGSKA (reference sequence). The CDR3 sequence is 13 residues long. Trimming left V 3 bases short and J 2 bases short, with 8 bases between. CDR3 protein: CSASGAAGNTIYF. In nucleotides, the CDR3 is TGCAGTGCTAGTGGTGCGGCTGGAAACACCATATATTTT.

This clonotype has just a few counts. The rearrangement uses TRBV28 and TRBJ1-2; the D gene is possibly TRBD1 (5 bases). The CDR3 runs 14 residues. Germline V gene lookup returns CDR1 MDHEN and CDR2 SYDVKM. Trimming pared 3 bases from V and 6 bases from J, leaving 14 bases between. The CDR3 is CASSLSWGRNGYTF. The CDR3 DNA sequence: TGTGCCAGCAGTTTGTCCTGGGGACGAAATGGCTACACCTTC.

In this sample, this clonotype turned up many times. V usage is TRBV5-5 and J usage is TRBJ2-4, with 12 bases matching TRBD1. The CDR3 extends over 14 amino acids. The V gene's germline CDR1 is SGHKS and CDR2 YYEKEE (reference sequence). The V segment lost 3 bases and the J segment 8 bases; nucleotides outside the gene matches: 3. Written as DNA, the CDR3 is TGTGCCAGCAGCTGGGGACAGGGGGCGGACATTCAGTACTTC. Amino acid sequence: CASSWGQGADIQYF.

This clonotype has just a few counts. The chain carries TRBV7-9 and TRBJ1-2; D call uncertain. The CDR3 is made up of 15 amino acids. The V and J ends lost 5 bases and 8 bases respectively, with 21 bases between them. The V gene's germline CDR1 is SEHNR and CDR2 FQNEAQ (reference sequence). The CDR3 DNA reads TGTGCCAGCAGCGAAGCGCTGGAATTCTCGGAGGGCTACACCTTC. This codes for CASSEALEFSEGYTF.

At least ten counts were recorded for this clonotype. The gene calls are TRBV7-2 and TRBJ1-2, with 10 bases lining up with TRBD1. This CDR3 has 15 residues. Trimming removed 5 bases from V and 1 base from J; junction bases left unmatched: 4. Germline V CDR1 and CDR2: SGHTA, FQGNSA. The CDR3 loop reads CASSGTGAFNYGYTF. The DNA for the CDR3 is TGTGCCAGCAGCGGGACAGGGGCCTTTAACTATGGCTACACCTTC.

The sample holds many counts of this clonotype. This chain uses TRBV28 with TRBJ2-7, with a possible D match to TRBD2 (6 bases). Trimming cost V 5 bases and J 1 base, with 18 bases left between them. CDR1 and CDR2 (germline): MDHEN, SYDVKM. The CDR3 consists of 16 residues. CDR3 coding DNA: TGTGCCAGCAGTCCGGCAGGGTCCGGAGGGTCCTACGAGCAGTACTTC. This encodes CASSPAGSGGSYEQYF.

This clonotype was seen only a few times. The chain has TRBV7-2 and TRBJ2-4; D ambiguous. This CDR3 has 15 amino acids. The V gene lost 1 base and the J gene lost 0 bases, with 7 bases spanning the gap. CDR1 is SGHTA and CDR2 is FQGNSA in the germline V gene. CDR3 nucleotides: TGTGCCAGCAGCTTAGATTACCTAGCCAAAAACATTCAGTACTTC. This gives the protein CASSLDYLAKNIQYF.

This clonotype occurred a few times. The V gene is TRBV7-2, the J gene TRBJ1-3; D is undetermined. CDR3 length equals 13 residues. The V gene lost 8 bases and the J gene lost 0 bases, with 8 bases spanning the gap. Germline V lookup: CDR1 SGHTA, CDR2 FQGNSA. CDR3 residues: CASWVPSGNTIYF. CDR3 nucleotides: TGTGCCAGCTGGGTCCCCTCTGGAAACACCATATATTTT.

This chain joins TRBV5-6 and TRBJ2-5, with no clear D. The germline CDR1 and CDR2 sequences are SGHDT and YYEEEE. The length of the CDR3 is 12 residues. V was cut by 0 bases and J by 3 bases, with 3 bases left in between. CDR3 nucleotides: TGTGCCAGCAGCTTGGCCAAAGAGACCCAGTACTTC. Its protein product is CASSLAKETQYF.

This clonotype has ten or more counts. J is TRBJ2-5 and V is TRBV11-2; D is unclear. The germline V gene has CDR1 SGHAT and CDR2 FQNNGV. The germline V and J ends were trimmed by 2 bases and 1 base, with 5 bases remaining between them. The CDR3 has 13 amino acids. Written as DNA, the CDR3 is TGTGCCAGCAGCTTAAGGATCCAAGAGACCCAGTACTTC. Protein: CASSLRIQETQYF.

The chain is built from TRBV28 and TRBJ2-5; D is ambiguous. Trimming removed 6 bases from V and 1 base from J, with 9 bases in between. CDR1 is MDHEN, CDR2 SYDVKM, per germline. This CDR3 spans 13 amino acids. The CDR3 DNA reads TGTGCCAGCAGCATACAGTTCCAAGAGACCCAGTACTTC. Its protein product is CASSIQFQETQYF.

This clonotype turned up a few times. This chain links TRBV6-1 with TRBJ2-6; D gene uncertain. Germline V gives CDR1 MNHNS, CDR2 SASEGT. The V end was cut by 5 bases, the J end by 2 bases, with 10 bases between. CDR3 size: 15 residues. The CDR3 loop is CASSRDNPGANVLTF. DNA of the CDR3: TGTGCCAGCAGTCGAGACAACCCTGGGGCCAACGTCCTGACTTTC.